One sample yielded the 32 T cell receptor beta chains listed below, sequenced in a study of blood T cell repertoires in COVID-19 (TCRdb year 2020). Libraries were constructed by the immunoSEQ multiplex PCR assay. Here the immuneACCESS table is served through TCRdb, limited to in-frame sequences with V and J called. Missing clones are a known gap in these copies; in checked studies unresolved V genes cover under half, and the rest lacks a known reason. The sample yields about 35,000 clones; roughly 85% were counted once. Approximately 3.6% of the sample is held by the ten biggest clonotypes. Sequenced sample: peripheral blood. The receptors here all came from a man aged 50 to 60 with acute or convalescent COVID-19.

The CDR3 DNA reads TGTGCCAGCAGTCCCACCATGCTAGGGAGTGGCTACACCTTC. Translation: CASSPTMLGSGYTF. The chain carries TRBV27 and TRBJ1-2; D unclear. CDR1 and CDR2 from the germline V gene are MNHEY and SMNVEV (reference sequence). The CDR3 is made up of 14 amino acids. Between the trimmed V and J ends, which lost 5 bases and 7 bases, there was a span of 17 bases.

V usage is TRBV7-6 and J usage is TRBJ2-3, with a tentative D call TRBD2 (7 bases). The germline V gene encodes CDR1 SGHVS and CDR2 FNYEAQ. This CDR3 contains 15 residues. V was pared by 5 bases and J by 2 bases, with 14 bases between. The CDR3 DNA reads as TGTGCCAGCAGCATTGCGGGGGCACCCACAGATACGCAGTATTTT. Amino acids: CASSIAGAPTDTQYF.

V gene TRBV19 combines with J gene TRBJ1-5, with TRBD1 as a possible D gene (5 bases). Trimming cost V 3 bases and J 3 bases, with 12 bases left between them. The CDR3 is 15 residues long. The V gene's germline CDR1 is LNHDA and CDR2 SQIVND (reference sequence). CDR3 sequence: CASSIRAMDNQPQHF. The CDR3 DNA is TGTGCCAGTAGTATCAGGGCCATGGACAATCAGCCCCAGCATTTT. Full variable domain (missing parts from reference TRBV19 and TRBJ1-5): DGGITQSPKYLFRKEGQNVTLSCEQNLNHDAMYWYRQDPGQGLRLIYYSQIVNDFQKGDIAEGYSVSREKKESFPLTVTSAQKNPTAFYLCASSIRAMDNQPQHFGDGTRLSIL.

The CDR3 region is CASSLVSGAHYGYTF. Written as DNA, the CDR3 is TGTGCCAGCAGCTTAGTCAGTGGGGCTCACTATGGCTACACCTTC. The chain couples TRBV13 to TRBJ1-2, with TRBD1 as a possible D gene (5 bases). Trimming removed 1 base at V and 3 bases at J, with 12 bases between. This CDR3 spans 15 amino acids. The germline gives CDR1 PRHDT, CDR2 FYEKMQ (reference sequence).

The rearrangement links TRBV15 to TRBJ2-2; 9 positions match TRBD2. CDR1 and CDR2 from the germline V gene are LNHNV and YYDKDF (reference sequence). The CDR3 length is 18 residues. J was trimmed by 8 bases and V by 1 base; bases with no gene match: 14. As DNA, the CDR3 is TGTGCCACCAGCAGAGGCCCCACTAGCGGGCGCGGCGCGGGGGAGCTGTTTTTT. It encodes CATSRGPTSGRGAGELFF.

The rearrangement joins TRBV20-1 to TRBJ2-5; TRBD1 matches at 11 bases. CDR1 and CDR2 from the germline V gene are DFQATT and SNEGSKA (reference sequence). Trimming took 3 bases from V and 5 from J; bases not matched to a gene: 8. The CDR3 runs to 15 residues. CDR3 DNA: TGCAGTGCTAGTGGTGGGACAGGGGGAGTTGAGACCCAGTACTTC. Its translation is CSASGGTGGVETQYF.

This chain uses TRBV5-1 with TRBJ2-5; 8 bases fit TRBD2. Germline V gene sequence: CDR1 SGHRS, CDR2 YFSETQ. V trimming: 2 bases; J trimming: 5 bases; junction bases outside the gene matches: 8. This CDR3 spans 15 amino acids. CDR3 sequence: CASSLAGAPGETQYF. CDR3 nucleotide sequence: TGCGCCAGCAGCTTAGCGGGGGCACCAGGCGAGACCCAGTACTTC.

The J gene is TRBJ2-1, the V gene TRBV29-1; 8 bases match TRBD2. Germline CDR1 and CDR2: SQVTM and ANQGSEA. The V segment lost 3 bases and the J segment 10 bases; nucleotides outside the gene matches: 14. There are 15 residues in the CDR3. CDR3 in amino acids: CSVEGGLVTPGEQFF. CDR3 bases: TGCAGCGTTGAGGGGGGACTAGTAACTCCGGGGGAGCAGTTCTTC.

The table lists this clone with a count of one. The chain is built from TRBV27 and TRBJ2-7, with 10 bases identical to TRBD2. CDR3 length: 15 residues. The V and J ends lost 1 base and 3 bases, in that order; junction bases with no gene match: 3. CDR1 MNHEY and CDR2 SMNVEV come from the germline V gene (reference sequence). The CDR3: CASSLYSGRVYEQYF. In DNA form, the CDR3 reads TGTGCCAGCAGTTTATACAGCGGGAGGGTCTACGAGCAGTACTTC.

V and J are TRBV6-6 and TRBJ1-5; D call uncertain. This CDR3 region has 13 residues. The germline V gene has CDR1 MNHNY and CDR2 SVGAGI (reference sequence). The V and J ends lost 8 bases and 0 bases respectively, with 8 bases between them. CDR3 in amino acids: CASRGFSNQPQHF. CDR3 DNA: TGTGCCAGCCGCGGTTTTAGCAATCAGCCCCAGCATTTT.

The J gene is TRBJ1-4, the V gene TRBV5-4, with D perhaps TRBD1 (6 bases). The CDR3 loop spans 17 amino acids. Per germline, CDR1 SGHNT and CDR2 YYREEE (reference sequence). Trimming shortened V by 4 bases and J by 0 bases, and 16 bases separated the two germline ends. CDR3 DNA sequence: TGTGCCAGCAGCCTTGGACAGAGTCTTGCAACTAATGAAAAACTGTTTTTT. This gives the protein CASSLGQSLATNEKLFF.

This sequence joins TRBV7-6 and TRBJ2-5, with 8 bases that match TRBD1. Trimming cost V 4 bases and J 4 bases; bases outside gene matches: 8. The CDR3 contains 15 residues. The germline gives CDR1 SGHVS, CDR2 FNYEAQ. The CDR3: CASSSTGTGGETQYF. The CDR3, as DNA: TGTGCCAGCAGCTCAACAGGGACAGGAGGAGAGACCCAGTACTTC.

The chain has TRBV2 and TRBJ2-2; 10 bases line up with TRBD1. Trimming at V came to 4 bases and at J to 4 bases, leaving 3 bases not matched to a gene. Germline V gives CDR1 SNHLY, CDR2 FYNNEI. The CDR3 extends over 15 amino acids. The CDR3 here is CASSVGTGATGELFF. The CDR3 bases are TGTGCCAGCAGTGTTGGGACAGGGGCCACCGGGGAGCTGTTTTTT.

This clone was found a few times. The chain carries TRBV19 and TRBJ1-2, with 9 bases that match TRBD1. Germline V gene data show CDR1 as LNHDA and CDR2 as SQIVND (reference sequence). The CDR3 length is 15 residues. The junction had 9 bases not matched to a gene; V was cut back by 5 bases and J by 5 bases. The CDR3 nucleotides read TGTGCCAGTAGTGTATCGACAGGGGGGGAATATGGCTACACCTTC. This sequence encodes CASSVSTGGEYGYTF.

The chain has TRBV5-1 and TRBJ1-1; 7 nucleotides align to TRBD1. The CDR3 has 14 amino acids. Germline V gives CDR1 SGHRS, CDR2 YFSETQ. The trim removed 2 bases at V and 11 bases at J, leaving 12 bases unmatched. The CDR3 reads CASSFGPRDSEAFF. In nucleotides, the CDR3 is TGCGCCAGCAGCTTCGGTCCCCGGGACAGCGAGGCTTTCTTT.

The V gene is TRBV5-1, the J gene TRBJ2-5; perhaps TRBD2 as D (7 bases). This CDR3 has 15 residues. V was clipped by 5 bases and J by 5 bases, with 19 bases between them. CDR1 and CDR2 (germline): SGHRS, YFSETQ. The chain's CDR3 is CASRIPRGLGETQYF. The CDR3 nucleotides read TGCGCCAGCAGAATTCCGCGGGGGCTAGGGGAGACCCAGTACTTC.

This CDR3 reads CASSYAQGPYEQYF. Written as DNA, the CDR3 is TGTGCCAGCAGTTACGCTCAGGGGCCCTACGAGCAGTACTTC. This chain joins TRBV6-6 and TRBJ2-7; possibly TRBD1 for D (6 bases). The CDR3 totals 14 residues. With 2 bases removed from V and 2 bases from J, the gap between germline ends came to 10 bases. Germline CDR1 and CDR2: MNHNY and SVGAGI (reference sequence).

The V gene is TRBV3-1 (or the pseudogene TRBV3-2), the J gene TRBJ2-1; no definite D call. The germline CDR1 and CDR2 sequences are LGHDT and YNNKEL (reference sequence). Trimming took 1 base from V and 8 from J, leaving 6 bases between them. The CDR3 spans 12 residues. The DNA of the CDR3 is TGTGCCAGCAGCCAAGCGTCGTATGAGCAGTTCTTC. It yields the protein CASSQASYEQFF.

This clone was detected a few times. Here the CDR3 DNA reads TGTGCCTGGAGTGTCGGGTGGCGGTTGAACGAGCAGTACTTC. Protein sequence: CAWSVGWRLNEQYF. The gene calls are TRBV30 and TRBJ2-7; D is unresolved. Trimming stripped 0 bases from V and 5 bases from J, with 14 bases between. The V gene's germline CDR1 is GTSNPN and CDR2 SVGIG (reference sequence). There are 14 residues in the CDR3.

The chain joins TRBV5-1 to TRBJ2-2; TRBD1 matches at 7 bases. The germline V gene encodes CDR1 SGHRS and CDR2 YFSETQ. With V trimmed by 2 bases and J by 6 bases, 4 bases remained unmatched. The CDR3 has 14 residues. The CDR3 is CASSLLQGSGELFF. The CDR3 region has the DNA TGCGCCAGCAGCTTATTACAGGGGTCCGGGGAGCTGTTTTTT.

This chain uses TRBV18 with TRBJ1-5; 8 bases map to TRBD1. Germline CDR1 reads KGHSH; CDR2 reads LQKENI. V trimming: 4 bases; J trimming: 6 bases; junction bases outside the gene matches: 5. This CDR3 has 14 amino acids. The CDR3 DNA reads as TGTGCCAGCTCACTACAGGGGGAGGGTCAGCCCCAGCATTTT. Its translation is CASSLQGEGQPQHF. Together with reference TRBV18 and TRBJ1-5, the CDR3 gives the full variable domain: NAGVMQNPRHLVRRRGQEARLRCSPMKGHSHVYWYRQLPEEGLKFMVYLQKENIIDESGMPKERFSAEFPKEGPSILRIQQVVRGDSAAYFCASSLQGEGQPQHFGDGTRLSIL.

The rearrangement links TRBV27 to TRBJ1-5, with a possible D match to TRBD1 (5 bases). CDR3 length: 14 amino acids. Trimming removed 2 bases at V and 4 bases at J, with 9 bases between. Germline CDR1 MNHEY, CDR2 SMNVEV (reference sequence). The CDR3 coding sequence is TGTGCCAGCAGTTTACGTCAGGGTAATCAGCCCCAGCATTTT. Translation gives CASSLRQGNQPQHF.

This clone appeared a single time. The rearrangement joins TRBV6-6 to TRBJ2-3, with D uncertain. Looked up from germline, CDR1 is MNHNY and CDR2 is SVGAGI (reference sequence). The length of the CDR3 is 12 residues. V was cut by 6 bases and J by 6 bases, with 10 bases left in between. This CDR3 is CASRTVTDTQYF. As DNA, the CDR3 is TGTGCCAGCAGAACAGTTACGGATACGCAGTATTTT.

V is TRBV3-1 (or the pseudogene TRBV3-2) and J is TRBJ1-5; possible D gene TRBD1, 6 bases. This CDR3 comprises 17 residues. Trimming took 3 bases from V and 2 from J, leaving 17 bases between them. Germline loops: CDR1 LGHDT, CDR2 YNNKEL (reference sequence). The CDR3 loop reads CASSHKTPGDRNQPQHF. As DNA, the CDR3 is TGTGCCAGCAGCCACAAAACTCCAGGGGACCGCAATCAGCCCCAGCATTTT.

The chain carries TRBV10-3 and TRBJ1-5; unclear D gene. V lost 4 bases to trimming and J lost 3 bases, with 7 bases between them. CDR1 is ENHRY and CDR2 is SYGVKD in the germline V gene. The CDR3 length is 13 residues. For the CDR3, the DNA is TGTGCCATCAGTGGAGAAAACAATCAGCCCCAGCATTTT. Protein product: CAISGENNQPQHF.

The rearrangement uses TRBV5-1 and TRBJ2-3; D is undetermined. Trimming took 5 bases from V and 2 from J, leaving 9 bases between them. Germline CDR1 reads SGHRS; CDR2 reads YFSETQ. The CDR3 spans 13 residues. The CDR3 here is CASRSTDTDTQYF. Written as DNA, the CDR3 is TGCGCCAGCAGGTCAACAGACACAGATACGCAGTATTTT.

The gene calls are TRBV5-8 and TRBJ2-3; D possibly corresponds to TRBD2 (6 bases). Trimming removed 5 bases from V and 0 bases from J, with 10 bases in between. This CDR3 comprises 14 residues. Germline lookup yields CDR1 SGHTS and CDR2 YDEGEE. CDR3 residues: CASREGSSTDTQYF. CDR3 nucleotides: TGTGCCAGCAGGGAGGGTTCTAGCACAGATACGCAGTATTTT.

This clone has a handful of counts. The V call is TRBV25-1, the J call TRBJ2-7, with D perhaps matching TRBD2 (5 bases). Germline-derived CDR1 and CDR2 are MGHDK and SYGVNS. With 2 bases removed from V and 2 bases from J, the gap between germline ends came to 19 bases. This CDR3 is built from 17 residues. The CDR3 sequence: CASSEHLEVGAAYEQYF. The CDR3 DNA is TGTGCCAGCAGTGAACATCTGGAGGTCGGTGCGGCCTACGAGCAGTACTTC.

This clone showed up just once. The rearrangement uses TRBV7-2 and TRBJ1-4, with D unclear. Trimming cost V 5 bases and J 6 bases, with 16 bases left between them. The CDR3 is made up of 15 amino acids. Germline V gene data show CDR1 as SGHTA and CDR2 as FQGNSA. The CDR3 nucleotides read TGTGCCAGCAGCGGCCCGGAGGAAGGTTATGAAAAACTGTTTTTT. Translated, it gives CASSGPEEGYEKLFF.

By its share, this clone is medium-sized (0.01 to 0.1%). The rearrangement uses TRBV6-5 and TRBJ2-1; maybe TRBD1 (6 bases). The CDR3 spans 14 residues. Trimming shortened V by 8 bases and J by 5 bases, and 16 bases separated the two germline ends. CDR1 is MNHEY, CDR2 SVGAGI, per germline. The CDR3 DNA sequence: TGTGCCAGCCTACCAGGGGACGGTAACAATGAGCAGTTCTTC. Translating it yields CASLPGDGNNEQFF.

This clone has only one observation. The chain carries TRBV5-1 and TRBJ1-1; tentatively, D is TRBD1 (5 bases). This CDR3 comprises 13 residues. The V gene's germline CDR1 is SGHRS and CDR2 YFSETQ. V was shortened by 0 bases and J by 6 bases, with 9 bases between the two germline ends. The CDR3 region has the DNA TGCGCCAGCAGCTTGGTTTTGACAGCTGAAGCTTTCTTT. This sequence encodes CASSLVLTAEAFF.

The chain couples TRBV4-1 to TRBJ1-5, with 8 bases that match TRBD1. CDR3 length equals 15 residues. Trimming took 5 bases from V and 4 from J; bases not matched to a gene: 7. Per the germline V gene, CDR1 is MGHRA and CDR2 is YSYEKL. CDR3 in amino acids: CASSSDRGGNQPQHF. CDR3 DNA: TGCGCCAGCAGCAGCGACAGGGGCGGGAATCAGCCCCAGCATTTT.